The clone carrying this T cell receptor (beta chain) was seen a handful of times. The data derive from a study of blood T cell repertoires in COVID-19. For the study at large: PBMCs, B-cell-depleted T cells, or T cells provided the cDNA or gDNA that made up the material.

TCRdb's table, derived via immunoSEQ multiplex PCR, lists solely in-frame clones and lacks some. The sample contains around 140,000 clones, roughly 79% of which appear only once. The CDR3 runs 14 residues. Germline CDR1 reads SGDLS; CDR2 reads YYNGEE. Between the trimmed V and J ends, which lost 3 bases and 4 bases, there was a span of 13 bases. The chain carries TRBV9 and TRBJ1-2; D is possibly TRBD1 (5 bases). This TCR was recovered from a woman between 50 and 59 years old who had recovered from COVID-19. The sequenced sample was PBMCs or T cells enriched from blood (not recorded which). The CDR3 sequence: CASSGTTGFYGYTF. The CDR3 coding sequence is TGTGCCAGCAGCGGAACCACAGGCTTCTATGGCTACACCTTC.